The rows below give T cell receptor beta chains drawn from one sample of a study of patients and donors after allogeneic stem cell transplantation. One entry per CDR3 protein, called by TCRdb with MiXCR from the RT-PCR reads. The sample yields over 130,000 distinct CDR3 sequences, about a third seen once. The material sequenced was blood, either unsorted or a sorted T cell fraction (not recorded which). The origin of the receptors is a human donor who was either an allogeneic HSCT recipient or a stem cell or donor lymphocyte infusion donor (not recorded which). It is not recorded whose cells these are; they may come from a transplant donor. Both conserved end residues are part of each CDR3. The D gene is left open where the match is weak. Not all rows give a size; the values are once, few, many and, for expanded clones, a class.

D,size,J,V,CDR3,DNA
NA,NA,TRBJ1-1,TRBV12-3/TRBV12-4,CASSLGLMNTEAFF,TGTGCCAGCAGTTTAGGACTTATGAACACTGAAGCTTTCTTT
NA,NA,TRBJ1-1,TRBV6-5,CASSYYVGRTEAFF,TGTGCCAGCAGTTACTACGTAGGGCGCACTGAAGCTTTCTTT
NA,once,TRBJ1-1,TRBV7-2,CASSLTSGTSMNTEAFF,TGTGCCAGCAGCTTGACTTCTGGGACAAGTATGAACACTGAAGCTTTCTTT
NA,once,TRBJ2-7,TRBV20-1,CSATSFGGVLTYEQYF,TGCAGTGCTACATCATTCGGGGGTGTTCTTACTTACGAGCAGTACTTC
TRBD2,NA,TRBJ2-1,TRBV7-3,CASSYRTSGGLYNEQFF,TGTGCCAGCAGCTATCGGACTAGCGGGGGCCTCTACAATGAGCAGTTCTTC
TRBD1,NA,TRBJ2-3,TRBV28,CASSLPGQGTDTQYF,TGTGCCAGCAGTTTACCGGGACAGGGCACAGATACGCAGTATTTT
NA,NA,TRBJ1-2,TRBV29-1,CSVEYGLDYGYTF,TGCAGCGTTGAATACGGGTTGGACTATGGCTACACCTTC
TRBD1,few,TRBJ1-2,TRBV12-3/TRBV12-4,CASRPPGQGAFSGYTF,TGTGCCAGCCGACCACCGGGACAGGGGGCTTTTAGTGGCTACACCTTC
NA,once,TRBJ2-2,TRBV29-1,CSVPAPDSEGWNTGELFF,TGCAGCGTTCCCGCGCCTGATAGCGAGGGATGGAACACCGGGGAGCTGTTTTTT
TRBD1,NA,TRBJ1-2,TRBV6-6,CASSPTGGLGYTF,TGTGCCAGCAGTCCTACAGGGGGCTTAGGCTACACCTTC
NA,NA,TRBJ2-5,TRBV7-3,CASSSDYQETQYF,TGTGCCAGCAGCTCCGACTACCAAGAGACCCAGTACTTC
NA,few,TRBJ1-2,TRBV6-6,CASSPQTGRRLRGYTF,TGTGCCAGCAGCCCCCAGACCGGCAGGCGGCTGAGGGGCTACACCTTC
NA,few,TRBJ1-3,TRBV7-9,CASSPYGQPGSGNTIYF,TGTGCCAGCAGCCCCTATGGGCAGCCTGGCTCTGGAAACACCATATATTTT
TRBD1,once,TRBJ2-5,TRBV12-3/TRBV12-4,CASKRDRPQETQYF,TGTGCCAGCAAGAGGGACAGGCCCCAAGAGACCCAGTACTTC
TRBD2,NA,TRBJ2-3,TRBV10-3,CATRGGDDTQYF,TGTGCCACTCGGGGGGGTGACGATACGCAGTATTTT
NA,few,TRBJ1-1,TRBV7-8,CASTPGGDTEAFF,TGTGCCAGCACCCCCGGCGGGGACACTGAAGCTTTCTTT
NA,NA,TRBJ1-5,TRBV6-5,CASSYGQGNQPQHF,TGTGCCAGCAGTTACGGCCAGGGCAATCAGCCCCAGCATTTT
NA,NA,TRBJ1-3,TRBV7-8,CASSPEVDTIYF,TGTGCCAGCAGCCCCGAAGTAGACACCATATATTTT
NA,NA,TRBJ1-4,TRBV7-2,CASSLELFNEKLFF,TGTGCCAGCAGCTTAGAGCTATTCAATGAAAAACTGTTTTTT
NA,few,TRBJ2-1,TRBV5-1,CASSILPNEQFF,TGCGCCAGCAGCATACTCCCAAATGAGCAGTTCTTC
NA,few,TRBJ1-1,TRBV27,CASITYTAGANTEAFF,TGTGCCAGCATCACTTATACGGCAGGGGCGAACACTGAAGCTTTCTTT
NA,few,TRBJ1-6,TRBV12-3/TRBV12-4,CASSSPDRNNSPLHF,TGTGCCAGCAGTTCCCCCGACAGGAATAATTCACCCCTCCACTTT
NA,NA,TRBJ1-1,TRBV9,CASSVGTINTEAFF,TGTGCCAGCAGCGTTGGCACAATTAACACTGAAGCTTTCTTT
NA,NA,TRBJ2-3,TRBV20-1,CSASLGPSTDTQYF,TGCAGTGCTAGTTTGGGACCTAGCACAGATACGCAGTATTTT
NA,NA,TRBJ1-4,TRBV13,CASSLFRGARGENEKLFF,TGTGCCAGCAGCTTATTTCGGGGGGCAAGAGGGGAAAATGAAAAACTGTTTTTT
NA,few,TRBJ2-1,TRBV7-8,CASSLSPSTNEQFF,TGTGCCAGCAGCTTAAGTCCTAGCACCAATGAGCAGTTCTTC
NA,NA,TRBJ1-4,TRBV15,CATSRPPRGVSNEKLFF,TGTGCCACCAGCAGACCCCCGCGGGGGGTTAGTAATGAAAAACTGTTTTTT
TRBD1,NA,TRBJ1-2,TRBV7-6,CASSPRDSYGYTF,TGTGCCAGCAGCCCCCGGGACAGCTATGGCTACACCTTC
NA,many,TRBJ2-5,TRBV11-2,CASSLEQGWTQYF,TGTGCCAGCAGCTTAGAACAGGGTTGGACCCAGTACTTC
NA,NA,TRBJ2-7,TRBV6-2/TRBV6-3,CASSYMGTAHRYEQYF,TGTGCCAGCAGTTACATGGGGACTGCGCACCGCTACGAGCAGTACTTC
NA,few,TRBJ1-5,TRBV9,CASSAGPGGNQPQHF,TGTGCCAGCAGCGCCGGGCCCGGGGGCAATCAGCCCCAGCATTTT
NA,few,TRBJ2-5,TRBV12-3/TRBV12-4,CASSFGGSGETQYF,TGTGCCAGCAGTTTTGGGGGGTCCGGAGAGACCCAGTACTTC
NA,NA,TRBJ1-2,TRBV12-3/TRBV12-4,CASSSDRLYGYTF,TGTGCCAGCAGTTCCGACAGGCTCTATGGCTACACCTTC
NA,once,TRBJ2-5,TRBV12-3/TRBV12-4,CASLRSSQETQYF,TGTGCCAGCCTTCGATCAAGCCAAGAGACCCAGTACTTC
TRBD1,once,TRBJ1-5,TRBV12-3/TRBV12-4,CASRRHTGGGNQPQHF,TGTGCCAGCAGGCGCCACACAGGGGGCGGAAATCAGCCCCAGCATTTT
NA,many,TRBJ2-2,TRBV7-8,CASSFIGRELFF,TGTGCCAGCAGCTTCATCGGTCGGGAGCTGTTTTTT
TRBD1,NA,TRBJ1-4,TRBV28,CASSWTGDEKLFF,TGTGCCAGCAGTTGGACAGGCGATGAAAAACTGTTTTTT
NA,NA,TRBJ1-3,TRBV28,CASTGQLAGNTIYF,TGTGCCAGCACGGGGCAGCTGGCTGGAAACACCATATATTTT
NA,few,TRBJ2-3,TRBV11-2,CASSLQDIGTDTQYF,TGTGCCAGCAGCTTACAGGACATCGGCACAGATACGCAGTATTTT
NA,few,TRBJ2-5,TRBV4-2,CASSQGLGGAVETQYF,TGTGCCAGCAGCCAAGGTCTGGGGGGGGCGGTAGAGACCCAGTACTTC
NA,few,TRBJ1-2,TRBV9,CASSVATGDYGYTF,TGTGCCAGCAGCGTAGCTACAGGAGACTATGGCTACACCTTC
NA,NA,TRBJ1-2,TRBV9,CASSPGVGGYTF,TGTGCCAGCAGCCCCGGCGTGGGTGGCTACACCTTC
NA,few,TRBJ1-3,TRBV12-3/TRBV12-4,CASSLVPGPIYF,TGTGCCAGCAGTTTAGTCCCAGGGCCCATATATTTT
TRBD1,NA,TRBJ1-6,TRBV6-5,CASSIRGRGHSPLHF,TGTGCCAGCAGTATTCGGGGCAGGGGGCATTCACCCCTCCACTTT
NA,once,TRBJ2-1,TRBV5-1,CASSFGDSSYNEQFF,TGCGCCAGCAGCTTCGGAGACAGCAGCTACAATGAGCAGTTCTTC
TRBD1,NA,TRBJ1-1,TRBV6-6,CASSYGTDMNTEAFF,TGTGCCAGCAGTTACGGGACAGATATGAACACTGAAGCTTTCTTT
NA,NA,TRBJ1-1,TRBV5-1,CASSLASGGTEAFF,TGCGCCAGCAGCTTGGCATCGGGGGGCACTGAAGCTTTCTTT
NA,NA,TRBJ2-2,TRBV7-8,CASSLASGHGGGELFF,TGTGCCAGCAGCTTAGCGTCCGGACACGGGGGCGGGGAGCTGTTTTTT
NA,NA,TRBJ1-2,TRBV2,CASSGNHGYTF,TGTGCCAGCAGTGGGAACCATGGCTACACCTTC
NA,many,TRBJ1-5,TRBV28,CASSPLRGDSNQPQHF,TGTGCCAGCAGTCCCCTTAGGGGGGATAGCAATCAGCCCCAGCATTTT
NA,NA,TRBJ2-1,TRBV12-3/TRBV12-4,CASSLGPRMDEQFF,TGTGCCAGCAGTTTGGGACCGAGGATGGATGAGCAGTTCTTC
NA,NA,TRBJ2-6,TRBV12-3/TRBV12-4,CASSWSQGRSGANVLTF,TGTGCCAGCAGCTGGTCGCAGGGGAGATCCGGGGCCAACGTCCTGACTTTC